The rows below give T cell receptor beta chains drawn from one sample of a study of control samples from healthy donors and cancer patients. The method was immunoSEQ multiplex PCR; TCRdb's version includes in-frame clones alone and lacks a portion of them. The sample totals about 190,000 clones. Sequenced input: blood. These receptors all stem from a woman aged 25 to 39 in good health. The CDR3 runs from the conserved cysteine through the conserved F or W. The D gene is left open where the match is weak.

v_call	d_call	cdr3_length	j_call	cdr3_aa	cdr3_nt
TRBV6-2/TRBV6-3	TRBD1	17	TRBJ1-5	CASSNPGQVFTSQPQHF	TGTGCCAGCAGTAACCCGGGACAGGTTTTCACCAGTCAGCCCCAGCATTTT
TRBV30	NA	14	TRBJ1-3	CAWSVGLSGNTIYF	TGTGCCTGGAGTGTAGGATTATCTGGAAACACCATATATTTT
TRBV19	NA	15	TRBJ2-1	CASSIVPGGLYEQFF	TGTGCCAGTAGTATAGTACCCGGGGGGCTTTATGAGCAGTTCTTC
TRBV9	TRBD2	15	TRBJ2-1	CASSVTSGGYNEQFF	TGTGCCAGCAGCGTTACTAGCGGAGGCTACAATGAGCAGTTCTTC
TRBV7-2	TRBD1	15	TRBJ1-5	CASSLSGQAFQPQHF	TGTGCCAGCAGCTTATCGGGACAGGCGTTTCAGCCCCAGCATTTT
TRBV28	NA	13	TRBJ1-5	CASSPSGAGPQHF	TGTGCCAGCAGCCCTAGCGGTGCTGGGCCCCAGCATTTT
TRBV6-5	TRBD1	14	TRBJ1-1	CASREDRGWTEAFF	TGTGCCAGCAGGGAGGACAGGGGTTGGACTGAAGCTTTCTTT
TRBV6-5	NA	14	TRBJ1-1	CASSSSIVNTEAFF	TGTGCCAGCAGTTCCTCGATTGTGAACACTGAAGCTTTCTTT
TRBV18	TRBD1	15	TRBJ2-5	CASSSGGPFQETQYF	TGTGCCAGCTCCTCAGGGGGCCCTTTTCAAGAGACCCAGTACTTC
TRBV7-2	NA	15	TRBJ2-5	CASSLGLGLGETQYF	TGTGCCAGCAGCTTAGGGCTGGGATTAGGCGAGACCCAGTACTTC
TRBV11-3	TRBD1	13	TRBJ1-2	CARPGQGNYGYTF	TGTGCCAGGCCGGGACAGGGTAACTATGGCTACACCTTC
TRBV9	NA	15	TRBJ1-6	CASSVSSGNGSPLHF	TGTGCCAGCAGCGTATCGTCGGGTAATGGTTCACCCCTCCACTTT